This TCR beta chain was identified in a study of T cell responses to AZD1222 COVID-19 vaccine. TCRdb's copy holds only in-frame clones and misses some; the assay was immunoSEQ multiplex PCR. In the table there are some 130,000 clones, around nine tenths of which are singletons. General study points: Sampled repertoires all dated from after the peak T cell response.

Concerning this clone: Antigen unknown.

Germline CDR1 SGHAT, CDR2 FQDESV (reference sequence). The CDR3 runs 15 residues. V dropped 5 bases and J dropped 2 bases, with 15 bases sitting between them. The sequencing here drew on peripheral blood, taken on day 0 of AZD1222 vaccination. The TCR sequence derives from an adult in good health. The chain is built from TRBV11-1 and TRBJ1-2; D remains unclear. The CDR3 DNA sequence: TGTGCCAGCAGCCACGGGCGGACCGAAAACTATGGCTACACCTTC. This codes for CASSHGRTENYGYTF.